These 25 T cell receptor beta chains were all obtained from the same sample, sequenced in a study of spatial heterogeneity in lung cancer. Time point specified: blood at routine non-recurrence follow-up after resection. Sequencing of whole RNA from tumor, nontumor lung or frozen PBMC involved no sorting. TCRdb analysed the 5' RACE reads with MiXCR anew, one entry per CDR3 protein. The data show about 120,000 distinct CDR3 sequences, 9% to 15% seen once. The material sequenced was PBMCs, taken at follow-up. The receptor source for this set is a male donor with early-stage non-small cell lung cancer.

CDR3 bases: TGTGCCAGCTCACAGTCCCAGGACTCGGAGCTGTTTTTT. The encoded protein is CASSQSQDSELFF. The rearrangement uses TRBV18 and TRBJ2-2; tentative D call: TRBD2 (5 bases). This CDR3 comprises 13 residues. V was pared by 4 bases and J by 10 bases, with 13 bases between. Germline V gene data show CDR1 as KGHSH and CDR2 as LQKENI.

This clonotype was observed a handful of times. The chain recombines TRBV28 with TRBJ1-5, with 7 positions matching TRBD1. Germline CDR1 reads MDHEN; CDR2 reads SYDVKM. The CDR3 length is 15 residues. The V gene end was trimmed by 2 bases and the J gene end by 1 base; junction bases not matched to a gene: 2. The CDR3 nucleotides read TGTGCCAGCAGTTTACGGACAGGAAGCAATCAGCCCCAGCATTTT. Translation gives CASSLRTGSNQPQHF.

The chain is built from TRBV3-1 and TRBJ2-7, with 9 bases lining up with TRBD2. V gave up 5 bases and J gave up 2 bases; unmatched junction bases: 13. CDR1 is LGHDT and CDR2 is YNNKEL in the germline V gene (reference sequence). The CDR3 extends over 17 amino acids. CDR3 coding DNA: TGTGCCAGCAGCTCGGCCAGCGGGGGGTCCTCCCCCTACGAGCAGTACTTC. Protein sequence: CASSSASGGSSPYEQYF.

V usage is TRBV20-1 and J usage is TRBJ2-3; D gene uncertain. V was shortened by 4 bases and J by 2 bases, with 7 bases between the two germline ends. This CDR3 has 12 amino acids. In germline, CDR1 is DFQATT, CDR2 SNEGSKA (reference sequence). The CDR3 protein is CSAKRTTDTQYF. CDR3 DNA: TGCAGTGCTAAACGGACCACAGATACGCAGTATTTT.

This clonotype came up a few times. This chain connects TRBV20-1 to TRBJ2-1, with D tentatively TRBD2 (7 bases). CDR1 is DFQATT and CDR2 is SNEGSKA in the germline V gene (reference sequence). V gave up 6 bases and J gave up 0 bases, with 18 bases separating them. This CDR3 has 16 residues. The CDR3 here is CSAESIRGASYNEQFF. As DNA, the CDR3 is TGCAGTGCCGAGTCCATCCGGGGGGCCTCCTACAATGAGCAGTTCTTC.

CDR3 sequence: CASSQGSTLNTEAFF. As DNA, the CDR3 is TGTGCCAGCAGCCAAGGGTCAACTCTGAACACTGAAGCTTTCTTT. V is TRBV3-1 and J is TRBJ1-1; D ambiguous. The CDR3 length is 15 residues. Trimming removed 1 base at V and 0 bases at J, with 9 bases between. CDR1 and CDR2 from the germline V gene are LGHDT and YNNKEL (reference sequence).

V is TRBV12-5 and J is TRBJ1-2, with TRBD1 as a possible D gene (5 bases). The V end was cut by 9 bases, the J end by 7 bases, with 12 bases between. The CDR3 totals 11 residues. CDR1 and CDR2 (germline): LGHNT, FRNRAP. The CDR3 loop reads CASQGTSGYTF. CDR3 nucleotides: TGTGCTAGCCAGGGTACTAGTGGCTACACCTTC.

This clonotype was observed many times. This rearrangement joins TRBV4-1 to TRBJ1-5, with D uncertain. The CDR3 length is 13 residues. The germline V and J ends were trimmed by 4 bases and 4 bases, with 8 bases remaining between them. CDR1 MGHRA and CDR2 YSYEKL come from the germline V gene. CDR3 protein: CASSRGWNQPQHF. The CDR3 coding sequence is TGCGCCAGCAGCCGAGGATGGAATCAGCCCCAGCATTTT.

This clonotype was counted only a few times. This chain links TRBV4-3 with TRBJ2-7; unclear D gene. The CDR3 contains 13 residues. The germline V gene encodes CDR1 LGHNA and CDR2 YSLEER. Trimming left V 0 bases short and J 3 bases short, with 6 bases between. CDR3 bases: TGCGCCAGCAGCCAAGATTACCTCTACGAGCAGTACTTC. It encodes CASSQDYLYEQYF.

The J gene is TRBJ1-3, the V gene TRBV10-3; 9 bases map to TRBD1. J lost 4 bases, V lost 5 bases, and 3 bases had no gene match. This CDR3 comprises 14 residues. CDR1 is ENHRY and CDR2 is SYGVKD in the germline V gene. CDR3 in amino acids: CAISSGTGGNTIYF. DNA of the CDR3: TGTGCCATCAGTTCCGGGACAGGGGGAAACACCATATATTTT.

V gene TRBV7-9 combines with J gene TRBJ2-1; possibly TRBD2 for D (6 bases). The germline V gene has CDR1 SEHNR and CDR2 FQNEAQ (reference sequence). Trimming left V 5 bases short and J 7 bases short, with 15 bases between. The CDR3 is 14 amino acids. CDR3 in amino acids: CASSPLSRGNEQFF. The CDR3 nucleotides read TGTGCCAGCAGCCCCTTAAGTCGGGGGAATGAGCAGTTCTTC.

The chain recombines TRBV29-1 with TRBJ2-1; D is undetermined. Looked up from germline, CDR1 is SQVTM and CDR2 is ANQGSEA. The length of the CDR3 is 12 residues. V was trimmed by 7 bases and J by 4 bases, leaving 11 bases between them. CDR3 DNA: TGCAGCGCACCCGACTTGTACAATGAGCAGTTCTTC. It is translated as CSAPDLYNEQFF.

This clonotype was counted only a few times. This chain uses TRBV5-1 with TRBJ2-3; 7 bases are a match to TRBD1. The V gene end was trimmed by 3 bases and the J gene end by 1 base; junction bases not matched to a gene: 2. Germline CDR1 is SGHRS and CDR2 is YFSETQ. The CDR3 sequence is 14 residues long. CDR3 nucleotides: TGCGCCAGCAGCTCCGACAGGGGCACAGATACGCAGTATTTT. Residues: CASSSDRGTDTQYF.

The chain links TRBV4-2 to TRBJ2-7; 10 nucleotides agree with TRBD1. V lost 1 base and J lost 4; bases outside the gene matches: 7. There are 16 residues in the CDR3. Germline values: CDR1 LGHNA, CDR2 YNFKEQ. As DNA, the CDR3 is TGTGCCAGCAGCCAAGCGGCGGGACAGGGGTGGTACGAGCAGTACTTC. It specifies CASSQAAGQGWYEQYF.

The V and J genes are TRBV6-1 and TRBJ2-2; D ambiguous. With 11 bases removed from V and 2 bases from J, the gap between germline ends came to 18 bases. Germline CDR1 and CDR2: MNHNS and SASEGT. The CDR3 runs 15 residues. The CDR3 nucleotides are TGTGCCTCATTTTGGGCAAACACCAACACCGGGGAGCTGTTTTTT. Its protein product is CASFWANTNTGELFF.

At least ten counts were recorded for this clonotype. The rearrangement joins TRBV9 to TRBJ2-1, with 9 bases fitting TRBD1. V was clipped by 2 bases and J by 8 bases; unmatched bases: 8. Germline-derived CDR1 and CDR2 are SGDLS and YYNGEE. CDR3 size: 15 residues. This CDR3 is CASSVTGGRSDEQFF. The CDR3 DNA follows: TGTGCCAGCAGCGTGACAGGGGGTCGGAGCGATGAGCAGTTCTTC.

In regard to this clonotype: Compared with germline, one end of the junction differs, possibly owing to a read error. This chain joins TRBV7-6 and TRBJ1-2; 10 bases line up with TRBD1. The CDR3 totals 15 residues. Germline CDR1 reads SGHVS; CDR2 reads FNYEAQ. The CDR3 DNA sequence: TGCGCCAGCAGCCCGCCGACAGGGGGCGAATTGCCCTACACCTTC. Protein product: CASSPPTGGELPYTF.

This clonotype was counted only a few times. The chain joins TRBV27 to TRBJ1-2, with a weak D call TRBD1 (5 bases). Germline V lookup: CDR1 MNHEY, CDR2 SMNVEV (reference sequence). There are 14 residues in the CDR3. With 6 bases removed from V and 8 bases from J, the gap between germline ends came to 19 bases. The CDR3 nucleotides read TGTGCCAGCAGCCAAAATCAGGGATTGGGGGGCTACACCTTC. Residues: CASSQNQGLGGYTF.

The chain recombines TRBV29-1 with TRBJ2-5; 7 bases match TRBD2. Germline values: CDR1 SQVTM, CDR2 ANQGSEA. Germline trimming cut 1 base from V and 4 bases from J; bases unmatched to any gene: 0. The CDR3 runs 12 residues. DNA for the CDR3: TGCAGCGTTGAAGGGGGGGGAGAGACCCAGTACTTC. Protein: CSVEGGGETQYF.

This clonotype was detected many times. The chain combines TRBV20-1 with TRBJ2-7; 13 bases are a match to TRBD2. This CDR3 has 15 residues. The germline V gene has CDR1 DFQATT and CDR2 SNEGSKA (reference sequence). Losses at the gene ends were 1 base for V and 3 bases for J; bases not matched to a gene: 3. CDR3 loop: CSARGTSGGLYEQYF. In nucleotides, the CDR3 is TGCAGTGCTAGAGGGACTAGCGGGGGACTCTACGAGCAGTACTTC.

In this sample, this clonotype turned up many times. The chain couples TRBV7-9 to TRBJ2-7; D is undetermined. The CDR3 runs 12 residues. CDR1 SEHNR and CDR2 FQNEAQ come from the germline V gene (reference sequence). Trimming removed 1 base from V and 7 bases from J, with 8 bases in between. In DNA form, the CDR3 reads TGTGCCAGCAGCTTAGATAGTTGGGAGCAGTACTTC. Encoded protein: CASSLDSWEQYF.

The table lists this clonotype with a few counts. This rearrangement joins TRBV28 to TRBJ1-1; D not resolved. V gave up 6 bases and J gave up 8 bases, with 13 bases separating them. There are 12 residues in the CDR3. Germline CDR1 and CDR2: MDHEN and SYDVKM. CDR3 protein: CASSYPLGEAFF. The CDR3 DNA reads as TGTGCCAGCAGCTACCCGCTAGGGGAAGCTTTCTTT.

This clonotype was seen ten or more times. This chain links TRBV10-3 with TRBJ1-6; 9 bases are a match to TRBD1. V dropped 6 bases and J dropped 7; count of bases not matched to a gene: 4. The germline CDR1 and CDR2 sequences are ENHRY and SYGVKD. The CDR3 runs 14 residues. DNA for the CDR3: TGTGCCATCAGGAGGGACAGGGTAAATTCACCCCTCCACTTT. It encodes CAIRRDRVNSPLHF.

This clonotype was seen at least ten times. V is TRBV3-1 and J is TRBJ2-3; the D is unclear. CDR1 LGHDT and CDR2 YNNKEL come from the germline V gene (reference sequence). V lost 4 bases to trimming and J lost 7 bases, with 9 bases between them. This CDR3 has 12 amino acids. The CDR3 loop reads CASSPTGNTQYF. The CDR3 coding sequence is TGTGCCAGCAGCCCAACTGGAAATACGCAGTATTTT.

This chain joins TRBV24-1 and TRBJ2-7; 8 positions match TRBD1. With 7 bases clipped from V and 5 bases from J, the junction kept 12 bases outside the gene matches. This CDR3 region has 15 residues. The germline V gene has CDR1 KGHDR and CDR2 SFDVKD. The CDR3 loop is CATSPGGASANEQYF. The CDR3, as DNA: TGTGCCACCAGCCCAGGGGGCGCGTCGGCGAACGAGCAGTACTTC.